This T cell receptor (beta chain) was recovered during a study of T cell changes during pregnancy in multiple sclerosis. Assay: immunoSEQ multiplex PCR; the TCRdb copy retains only in-frame clones and omits some. The profile shows tens of thousands of clones, 70% to 90% of them singletons. Note on this clone: One end of the junction varies from germline; a read error may be responsible.

Germline V gene lookup returns CDR1 SSHAT and CDR2 FNYEAQ (reference sequence). This CDR3 contains 15 residues. This sample comprised peripheral blood, obtained in the first trimester of pregnancy. The genes are TRBV7-7 and TRBJ2-2; 9 bases align to TRBD1. The receptor was derived from a female donor in good health, enrolled as a control in a pregnancy study. The CDR3 here is CASRRGTGITGELFF. The CDR3 coding sequence is TGTGCTAGCAGACGAGGGACAGGGATCACCGGGGAGCTGTTTTTT.